The next 26 T cell receptor beta chains were all read from a single sample in a study of blood T cell repertoires in COVID-19. The data were produced by immunoSEQ multiplex PCR, yet TCRdb's version contains in-frame clones alone and is incomplete. The table includes roughly 100,000 clones, 80% to 90% detected once. The sequenced sample was peripheral blood. The receptors were sampled from a man aged 40-49 years with active or convalescent COVID-19.

This clone was counted a single time. V gene TRBV6-5 combines with J gene TRBJ2-1; TRBD2 is a possible D gene (5 bases). Germline CDR1 is MNHEY and CDR2 is SVGAGI. This CDR3 has 13 amino acids. Trimming left V 7 bases short and J 2 bases short, with 9 bases between. The CDR3 sequence: CASTETTYNEQFF. The CDR3 DNA follows: TGTGCCAGCACCGAGACTACCTACAATGAGCAGTTCTTC.

The chain uses TRBV4-3 and TRBJ2-3; 7 bases agree with TRBD1. Germline assignment: CDR1 LGHNA and CDR2 YSLEER. The CDR3 length is 17 residues. Losses at the gene ends were 0 bases for V and 6 bases for J; bases not matched to a gene: 12. The CDR3 DNA follows: TGCGCCAGCAGCCAAGAGAGGAGGACAGGCGGAAGGGATACGCAGTATTTT. This sequence encodes CASSQERRTGGRDTQYF.

The rearrangement links TRBV5-6 to TRBJ1-5; 7 bases are a match to TRBD1. J lost 5 bases, V lost 3 bases, and 8 bases had no gene match. The CDR3 is made up of 15 amino acids. From germline, CDR1 is SGHDT and CDR2 YYEEEE. CDR3 region: CASSSTDREDQPQHF. The CDR3 region has the DNA TGTGCCAGCAGCTCTACAGACAGGGAGGATCAGCCCCAGCATTTT.

The CDR3 is CARIPTGRNTEAFF. The CDR3 bases are TGTGCCAGGATACCGACAGGGCGGAACACTGAAGCTTTCTTT. The chain couples TRBV2 to TRBJ1-1, with 7 nucleotides matching TRBD1. Losses at the gene ends were 9 bases for V and 1 base for J; bases not matched to a gene: 8. The CDR3 is made up of 14 amino acids. Germline V gene data show CDR1 as SNHLY and CDR2 as FYNNEI. Together with reference TRBV2 and TRBJ1-1, the CDR3 gives the full variable domain: EPEVTQTPSHQVTQMGQEVILRCVPISNHLYFYWYRQILGQKVEFLVSFYNNEISEKSEIFDDQFSVERPDGSNFTLKIRSTKLEDSAMYFCARIPTGRNTEAFFGQGTRLTVV.

The V and J genes are TRBV7-3 and TRBJ2-7; 9 nucleotides align to TRBD1. This CDR3 is built from 14 residues. CDR1 is SGHTA and CDR2 is FQGTGA in the germline V gene. Unmatched junction bases numbered 1, after V lost 0 bases and J lost 4 bases. The CDR3 region has the DNA TGTGCCAGCAGCTTAACGGGACAGGGTTACGAGCAGTACTTC. Its translation is CASSLTGQGYEQYF.

This rearrangement joins TRBV19 to TRBJ1-5; TRBD1 might be the D (5 bases). The CDR3 has 19 amino acids. V lost 3 bases and J lost 10, with 31 bases in between. CDR1 is LNHDA and CDR2 is SQIVND in the germline V gene (reference sequence). CDR3 amino acids: CASSILSGGQSQRNRPQHF. The CDR3, as DNA: TGTGCCAGTAGTATTCTCTCGGGGGGTCAGTCCCAGAGGAATCGTCCCCAGCATTTT.

CDR3: CASKTATEAFF. CDR3 coding DNA: TGTGCCAGCAAGACAGCTACTGAAGCTTTCTTT. V and J are TRBV12-3 or TRBV12-4 and TRBJ1-1; maybe TRBD1 (5 bases). Trimming cost V 7 bases and J 5 bases, with 8 bases left between them. The CDR3 is 11 residues long.

This clone turned up a few times. The V and J genes are TRBV6-5 and TRBJ1-5, with D possibly being TRBD1 (5 bases). Germline V CDR1 and CDR2: MNHEY, SVGAGI. Trimming shortened V by 6 bases and J by 2 bases, and 11 bases separated the two germline ends. This CDR3 region has 14 residues. In DNA form, the CDR3 reads TGTGCCAGCAGGCGGCCGGGGGGCAATCAGCCCCAGCATTTT. This gives the protein CASRRPGGNQPQHF.

The rearrangement links TRBV9 to TRBJ2-3; 12 positions agree with TRBD2. Trimming took 0 bases from V and 3 from J; bases not matched to a gene: 5. This CDR3 region has 17 residues. Germline CDR1 reads SGDLS; CDR2 reads YYNGEE. This CDR3 is CASSVGLAGGLTDTQYF. CDR3 nucleotide sequence: TGTGCCAGCAGCGTAGGCCTAGCGGGGGGGCTTACAGATACGCAGTATTTT.

V is TRBV9 and J is TRBJ1-1; D is possibly TRBD1 (6 bases). Looked up from germline, CDR1 is SGDLS and CDR2 is YYNGEE. Trimming cost V 6 bases and J 0 bases, with 12 bases left between them. The length of the CDR3 is 14 residues. The CDR3 DNA is TGTGCCAGCACCCCGACAGGAATGAACACTGAAGCTTTCTTT. This sequence encodes CASTPTGMNTEAFF.

The CDR3 loop is CAWRMAGGLKRGAFF. For the CDR3, the DNA is TGTGCCTGGAGGATGGCAGGGGGCTTAAAAAGGGGAGCTTTCTTT. This chain connects TRBV30 to TRBJ1-1; TRBD1 matches at 8 bases. Germline lookup yields CDR1 GTSNPN and CDR2 SVGIG (reference sequence). The CDR3 loop spans 15 amino acids. With V trimmed by 3 bases and J by 10 bases, 16 bases remained unmatched.

V is TRBV3-1 (or the pseudogene TRBV3-2) and J is TRBJ2-7; 7 bases fit TRBD1. The germline V gene encodes CDR1 LGHDT and CDR2 YNNKEL (reference sequence). V shed 4 bases and J 1 base; nucleotides not matched to a gene: 7. CDR3 length equals 15 residues. The CDR3 region has the DNA TGTGCCAGCAGCCCGAGACAGGGTCGTTCCTACGAGCAGTACTTC. Translated, it gives CASSPRQGRSYEQYF.

The rearrangement links TRBV3-1 (or the pseudogene TRBV3-2) to TRBJ2-7; TRBD1 matches 8 bases. This CDR3 region has 17 residues. Germline CDR1 reads LGHDT; CDR2 reads YNNKEL (reference sequence). V lost 6 bases, J lost 1 base, and 14 bases stayed unmatched. CDR3 residues: CASSLRTGRIPSYEQYF. The CDR3 DNA reads as TGTGCCAGCAGTCTCCGGACAGGGCGAATACCATCCTACGAGCAGTACTTC.

The chain couples TRBV3-1 (or the pseudogene TRBV3-2) to TRBJ1-4, with 9 bases lining up with TRBD1. CDR1 is LGHDT, CDR2 YNNKEL, per germline (reference sequence). CDR3 size: 16 residues. The V gene end was trimmed by 2 bases and the J gene end by 8 bases; junction bases not matched to a gene: 9. The chain's CDR3 is CASSQRTGQGGEKLFF. The CDR3 DNA follows: TGTGCCAGCAGCCAAAGGACGGGACAGGGCGGCGAAAAACTGTTTTTT.

The rearrangement joins TRBV30 to TRBJ1-4; possibly TRBD1 for D (6 bases). The germline gives CDR1 GTSNPN, CDR2 SVGIG (reference sequence). CDR3 length equals 15 residues. V gave up 0 bases and J gave up 8 bases, with 16 bases separating them. The CDR3 spells CAWSVRAGRGEKLFF. The CDR3, as DNA: TGTGCCTGGAGTGTAAGGGCGGGCAGGGGCGAAAAACTGTTTTTT. The entire variable domain, with the rest obtained from reference TRBV30 and TRBJ1-4, is as follows: SQTIHQWPATLVQPVGSPLSLECTVEGTSNPNLYWYRQAAGRGLQLLFYSVGIGQISSEVPQNLSASRPQDRQFILSSKKLLLSDSGFYLCAWSVRAGRGEKLFFGSGTQLSVL.

The V gene is TRBV14, the J gene TRBJ1-3, with D maybe TRBD1 (5 bases). The germline V and J ends were trimmed by 4 bases and 8 bases, with 9 bases remaining between them. The CDR3 spans 12 residues. The germline gives CDR1 SGHDN, CDR2 FVKESK. In DNA form, the CDR3 reads TGTGCCAGCAGCCTCCAGGGTTACACCATATATTTT. It yields the protein CASSLQGYTIYF.

The chain links TRBV19 to TRBJ1-6; 7 nucleotides line up with TRBD1. V lost 10 bases, J lost 9 bases, and 9 bases stayed unmatched. Germline CDR1 and CDR2: LNHDA and SQIVND (reference sequence). CDR3 length: 13 amino acids. CDR3 sequence reads: CATAGQLGSPLHF. Written as DNA, the CDR3 is TGTGCCACCGCGGGACAGCTCGGTTCACCCCTCCACTTT.

This clone was counted a single time. This chain links TRBV7-9 with TRBJ1-3; TRBD1 matches at 7 bases. Per germline, CDR1 SEHNR and CDR2 FQNEAQ (reference sequence). The trim removed 4 bases at V and 2 bases at J, leaving 11 bases unmatched. The CDR3 consists of 17 residues. In DNA, the CDR3 is TGTGCCAGCAGCTCCCATTTTGAGGGGGCCACTGGAAACACCATATATTTT. Translated, it gives CASSSHFEGATGNTIYF.

The table lists this clone with a count of one. The chain uses TRBV3-1 (or the pseudogene TRBV3-2) and TRBJ2-3; D remains unclear. Germline V lookup: CDR1 LGHDT, CDR2 YNNKEL (reference sequence). Trimming removed 8 bases from V and 3 bases from J, with 12 bases in between. The CDR3 is 13 amino acids. The CDR3 reads CASSFYGTDTQYF. CDR3 DNA sequence: TGTGCCAGCTCGTTCTACGGGACAGATACGCAGTATTTT.

The chain is built from TRBV7-8 and TRBJ2-7; D perhaps matches TRBD1 (6 bases). Germline assignment: CDR1 SGHVS and CDR2 FQNEAQ. Trimming removed 1 base at V and 3 bases at J, with 13 bases between. The CDR3 consists of 15 residues. The CDR3 region has the DNA TGTGCCAGCAGCTTAGGCAGGGGAAGAGTCTACGAGCAGTACTTC. The encoded protein is CASSLGRGRVYEQYF. Using reference TRBV7-8 and TRBJ2-7 for the parts outside the CDR3, the full variable domain is GAGVSQSPRYKVAKRGQDVALRCDPISGHVSLFWYQQALGQGPEFLTYFQNEAQLDKSGLPSDRFFAERPEGSVSTLKIQRTQQEDSAVYLCASSLGRGRVYEQYFGPGTRLTVT.

There are a few counts of this clone. V usage is TRBV11-2 and J usage is TRBJ2-7, with TRBD2 matching 12 bases. Trimming cost V 0 bases and J 6 bases; bases outside gene matches: 3. The CDR3 length is 15 residues. In germline, CDR1 is SGHAT, CDR2 FQNNGV. The chain's CDR3 is CASSLEASGGVEQYF. The CDR3 region has the DNA TGTGCCAGCAGCTTAGAGGCTAGCGGGGGGGTCGAGCAGTACTTC.

The CDR3 coding sequence is TGTGCCAGCAGTCTAAGGGGGCCCGGGGCCAACGTCCTGACTTTC. Protein sequence: CASSLRGPGANVLTF. The chain carries TRBV7-2 and TRBJ2-6; 7 bases match TRBD1. This CDR3 spans 15 amino acids. Germline assignment: CDR1 SGHTA and CDR2 FQGNSA. Trimming cost V 6 bases and J 4 bases; bases outside gene matches: 6.

This chain connects TRBV30 to TRBJ1-6; perhaps TRBD1 as D (6 bases). The germline gives CDR1 GTSNPN, CDR2 SVGIG (reference sequence). Trimming removed 0 bases from V and 7 bases from J, with 13 bases in between. The CDR3 runs to 15 residues. The CDR3 DNA is TGTGCCTGGAGTGTACTTACAGGGACGAATTCACCCCTCCACTTT. Protein sequence: CAWSVLTGTNSPLHF.

The chain carries TRBV25-1 and TRBJ1-1; D gene unclear. Per germline, CDR1 MGHDK and CDR2 SYGVNS. There are 15 residues in the CDR3. Trimming left V 2 bases short and J 5 bases short, with 15 bases between. The CDR3 protein is CASSEPNAGMTEAFF. Here the CDR3 DNA reads TGTGCCAGCAGTGAACCTAACGCAGGAATGACTGAAGCTTTCTTT.

The chain combines TRBV10-1 with TRBJ2-3; 16 nucleotides agree with TRBD2. CDR1 and CDR2 (germline): WNHNN, SYGVQD (reference sequence). This CDR3 has 17 residues. Trimming took 6 bases from V and 5 from J; bases not matched to a gene: 8. CDR3 in DNA: TGCGCCAGCAGCGACGGGACTAGCGGGGGGGCGAAAGATACGCAGTATTTT. Translation gives CASSDGTSGGAKDTQYF.

The chain has TRBV5-1 and TRBJ2-2, with a tentative D call TRBD1 (5 bases). The CDR3 contains 13 residues. The germline gives CDR1 SGHRS, CDR2 YFSETQ. V was cut by 3 bases and J by 7 bases, with 10 bases left in between. The CDR3 loop reads CASSSRVNGELFF. CDR3 coding DNA: TGCGCCAGCAGCTCCAGGGTTAACGGGGAGCTGTTTTTT.